The T cell receptor (beta chain) under discussion was sequenced for a study of metastatic and nonmetastatic thyroid tumors. TCRdb reanalyzed the PCR reads with MiXCR. The sample yields several thousand clones, roughly 14% seen once. Patients were all untreated before their thyroid surgery. Overall study results and limits: Within blood and tumor, benign nodules reportedly had significantly lower TCR beta diversity than malignant thyroid tumors did.

Details on this clone: What it recognizes is unknown.

The CDR3 covers 15 residues. V shed 6 bases and J 0 bases; nucleotides not matched to a gene: 4. Germline V gene data show CDR1 as SGHAT and CDR2 as FQNNGV. The chain combines TRBV11-2 with TRBJ2-1, with 8 bases fitting TRBD2. Sequencing input: blood. The TCR originated in a female donor with papillary thyroid cancer or a benign thyroid nodule (not recorded which). Some clones in this sample may be carry-over from other donors' samples. The CDR3 nucleotides are TGTGCCAGCAGTTACAGCGGGGGCTCCTACAATGAGCAGTTCTTC. This codes for CASSYSGGSYNEQFF.